What follows are 2 T cell receptor beta chains derived from one specimen sequenced in a study of shared clonotypes between healthy human individuals. Naive CD8 cells, CD45RO-negative and positively selected for CCR7, excluded terminally differentiated effector memory CD45RA+ cells. The protocol was immunoSEQ multiplex PCR, while the TCRdb copy is restricted to in-frame clones and leaves out a portion. The table shows about 2 million clones, with around 96% occurring only once. Sequenced: naive CD8+ T cells sorted from blood. The receptor source for this set is a young man in good health.

The chain recombines TRBV29-1 with TRBJ1-2; D gene uncertain. CDR3 length: 11 amino acids. Germline V gene lookup returns CDR1 SQVTM and CDR2 ANQGSEA. Trimming cost V 3 bases and J 8 bases, with 10 bases left between them. CDR3 sequence (DNA): TGCAGCGTTGATAGTGTCAGGGGCTACACCTTC. Translated: CSVDSVRGYTF.

The chain links TRBV5-6 to TRBJ1-6; D not certain. The V end lost 2 bases, the J end lost 7 bases, and 4 bases lay between the germline ends. The germline CDR1 and CDR2 sequences are SGHDT and YYEEEE. The CDR3 is 12 amino acids. CDR3 protein: CASSLENSPLHF. The DNA for the CDR3 is TGTGCCAGCAGCTTAGAAAATTCACCCCTCCACTTT. Filled out from reference TRBV5-6 and TRBJ1-6, the complete variable domain reads DAGVTQSPTHLIKTRGQQVTLRCSPKSGHDTVSWYQQALGQGPQFIFQYYEEEERQRGNFPDRFSGHQFPNYSSELNVNALLLGDSALYLCASSLENSPLHFGNGTRLTVT.